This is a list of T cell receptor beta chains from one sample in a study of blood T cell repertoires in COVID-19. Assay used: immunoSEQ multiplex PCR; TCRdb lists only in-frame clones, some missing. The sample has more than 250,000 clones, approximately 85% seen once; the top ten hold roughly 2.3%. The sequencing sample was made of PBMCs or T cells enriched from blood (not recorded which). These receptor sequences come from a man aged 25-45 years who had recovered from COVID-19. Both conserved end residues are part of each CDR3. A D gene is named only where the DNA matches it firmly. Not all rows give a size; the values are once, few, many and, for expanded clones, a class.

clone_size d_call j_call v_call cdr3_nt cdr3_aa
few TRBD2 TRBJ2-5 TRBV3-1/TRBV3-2 TGTGCCAGCAGCCCCGCCCCGGCGGGGGTAGGAGAGACCCAGTACTTC CASSPAPAGVGETQYF
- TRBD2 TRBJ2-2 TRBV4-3 TGCGCCAGCAGCCACGGGCGGGGGGGCGACACCGGGGAGCTGTTTTTT CASSHGRGGDTGELFF
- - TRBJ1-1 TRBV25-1 TGTGCCAGCAGGAATGCCGGGAACACTGAAGCTTTCTTT CASRNAGNTEAFF
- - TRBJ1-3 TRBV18 TGTGCCAGCTCACCCGGGACTGCTGGAAACACCATATATTTT CASSPGTAGNTIYF
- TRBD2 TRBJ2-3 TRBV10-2 TGCGCCAGCAGTCCACAGCGGGGGGACACAGATACGCAGTATTTT CASSPQRGDTDTQYF
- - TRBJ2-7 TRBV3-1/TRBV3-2 TGTGCCAGCACTAATTCGGGGGAGCAGTACTTC CASTNSGEQYF
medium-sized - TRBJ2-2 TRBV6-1 TGTGCCAGCAGTGAGGGGGCAGGATTGACCGGGGAGCTGTTTTTT CASSEGAGLTGELFF
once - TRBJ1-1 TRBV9 TGTGCCAGCGCCGGCGGGAACACTGAAGCTTTCTTT CASAGGNTEAFF
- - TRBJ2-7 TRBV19 TGTGCCAGTAGCCCAGGACTTTTCTACGAGCAGTACTTC CASSPGLFYEQYF
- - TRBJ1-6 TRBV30 TGTGCCTGGAGGCGGGGAAACTCACCCCTCCACTTT CAWRRGNSPLHF
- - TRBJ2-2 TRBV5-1 TGCGCCAGCAGCCCGGGGTGGAACACCGGGGAGCTGTTTTTT CASSPGWNTGELFF
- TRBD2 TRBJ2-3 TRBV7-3 TGTGCCAGCAGCTCGGTAGCGGGGGGGCCAGATACGCAGTATTTT CASSSVAGGPDTQYF
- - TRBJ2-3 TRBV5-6 TGTGCCAGCAGCTTTAGCGGCTCCACAGATACGCAGTATTTT CASSFSGSTDTQYF
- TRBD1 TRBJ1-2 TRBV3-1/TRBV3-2 TGTGCCAGCAGCCCGAGTGGGGACAGACGTCAGAACTATGGCTACACCTTC CASSPSGDRRQNYGYTF
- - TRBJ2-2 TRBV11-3 TGTGCCAGCAGCTTAAAAGCGTCCGGGGAGCTGTTTTTT CASSLKASGELFF
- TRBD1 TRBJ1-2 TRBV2 TGTGCCAGCAGGGGTGACAGGGAGGATGGCTACACCTTC CASRGDREDGYTF
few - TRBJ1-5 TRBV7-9 TGTGCCAGCAGCTTAGCAGGAGGCCTTCAGCCCCAGCATTTT CASSLAGGLQPQHF
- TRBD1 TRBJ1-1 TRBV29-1 TGCAGCGTCACGACAGGGTTGGACACTGAAGCTTTCTTT CSVTTGLDTEAFF
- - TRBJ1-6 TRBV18 TGTGCCAGCTCATCCCAGGTGGATTCACCCCTCCACTTT CASSSQVDSPLHF
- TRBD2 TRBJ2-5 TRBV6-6 TGTGCCAGCAGTCCGAGGGAGGGGAAAGAGACCCAGTACTTC CASSPREGKETQYF
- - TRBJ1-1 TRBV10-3 TGTGCCATCAGTGTACAGGCCGACACTGAAGCTTTCTTT CAISVQADTEAFF
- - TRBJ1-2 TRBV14 TGTGCCAGCAGCCAAGTCATTGGGCAAGGGGCTGGCTACACCTTC CASSQVIGQGAGYTF
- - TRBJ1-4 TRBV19 TGTGCCAGTAGTAGCGTTTCCGGTGAAAAACTGTTTTTT CASSSVSGEKLFF
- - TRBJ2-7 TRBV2 TGTGCCAGCAGTCAAGACATCTACGAGCAGTACTTC CASSQDIYEQYF
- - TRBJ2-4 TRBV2 TGTGCCAGCACAGACAGAGCCAAAAACATTCAGTACTTC CASTDRAKNIQYF
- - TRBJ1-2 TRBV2 TGTGCCAGCAGTGCGGAGGGTGAGGGATATGGCTACACCTTC CASSAEGEGYGYTF
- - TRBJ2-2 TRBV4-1 TGCGCCAGCAGCCAAGATCAGGAGGGGTCGGAGGCCGGGGAGCTGTTTTTT CASSQDQEGSEAGELFF
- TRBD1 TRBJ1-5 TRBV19 TGTGCCAGTAGTATCAGGACAGGGCTTAGCAATCAGCCCCAGCATTTT CASSIRTGLSNQPQHF
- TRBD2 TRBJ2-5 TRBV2 TGTGCCAGCAGGGCCTGGGGAGCGGGGGGGCCAGAGACCCAGTACTTC CASRAWGAGGPETQYF
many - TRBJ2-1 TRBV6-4 TGTGCCAGCAGCGAGGGGGACTACAACTACAATGAGCAGTTCTTC CASSEGDYNYNEQFF
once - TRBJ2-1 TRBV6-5 TGTGCCAGCAGTTACTCGTTGGGGACTTACAATGAGCAGTTCTTC CASSYSLGTYNEQFF
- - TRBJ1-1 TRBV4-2 TGTGCCAGCAGCCAAATCCCCGTGAACACTGAAGCTTTCTTT CASSQIPVNTEAFF
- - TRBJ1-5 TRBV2 TGTGCCAGCAGTGATGGGCCCACCGACCAGCCCCAGCATTTT CASSDGPTDQPQHF